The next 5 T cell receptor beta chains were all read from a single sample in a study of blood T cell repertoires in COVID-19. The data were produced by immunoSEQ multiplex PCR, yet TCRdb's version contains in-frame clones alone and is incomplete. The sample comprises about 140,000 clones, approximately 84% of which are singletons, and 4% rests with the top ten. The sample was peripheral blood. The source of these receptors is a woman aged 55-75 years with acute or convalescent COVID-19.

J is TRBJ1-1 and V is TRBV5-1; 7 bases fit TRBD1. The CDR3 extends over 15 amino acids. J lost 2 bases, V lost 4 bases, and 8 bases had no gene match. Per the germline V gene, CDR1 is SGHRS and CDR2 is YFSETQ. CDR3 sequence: CASSVTGTENTEAFF. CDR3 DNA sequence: TGCGCCAGCAGCGTCACCGGGACAGAAAACACTGAAGCTTTCTTT.

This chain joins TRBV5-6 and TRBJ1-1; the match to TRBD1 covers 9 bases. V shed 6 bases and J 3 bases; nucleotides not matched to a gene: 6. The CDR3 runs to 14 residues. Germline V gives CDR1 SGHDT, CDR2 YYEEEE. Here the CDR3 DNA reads TGTGCCAGCATCAAACAGGGGGCCCACACTGAAGCTTTCTTT. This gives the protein CASIKQGAHTEAFF.

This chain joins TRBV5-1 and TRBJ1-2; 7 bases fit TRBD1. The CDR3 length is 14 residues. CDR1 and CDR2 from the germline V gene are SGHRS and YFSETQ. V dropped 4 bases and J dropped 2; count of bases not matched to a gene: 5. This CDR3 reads CASSTGDRNYGYTF. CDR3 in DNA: TGCGCCAGCAGCACAGGGGACAGAAACTATGGCTACACCTTC.

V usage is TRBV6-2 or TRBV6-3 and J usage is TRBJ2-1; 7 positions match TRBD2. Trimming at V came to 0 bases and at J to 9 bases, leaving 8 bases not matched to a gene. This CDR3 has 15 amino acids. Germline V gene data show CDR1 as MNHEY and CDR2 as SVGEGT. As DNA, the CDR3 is TGTGCCAGCAGTTACTCCGCGGGAGTTTCGGCTGAGCAGTTCTTC. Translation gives CASSYSAGVSAEQFF.

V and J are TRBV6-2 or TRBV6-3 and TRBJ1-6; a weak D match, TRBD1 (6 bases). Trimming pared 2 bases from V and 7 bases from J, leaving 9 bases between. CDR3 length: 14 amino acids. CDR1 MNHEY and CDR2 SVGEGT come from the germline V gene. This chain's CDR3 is CASSYRQGNSPLHF. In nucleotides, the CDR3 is TGTGCCAGCAGTTACCGCCAGGGGAATTCACCCCTCCACTTT.